What follows are 29 T cell receptor beta chains derived from one specimen sequenced in a study of CD8 T cells in Susac syndrome. Random hexamers primed reverse transcription of about 0.5 to 1 ug RNA. One entry per CDR3 protein results from TCRdb running MiXCR on the immunoSEQ multiplex PCR reads. The data contain some 130,000 distinct CDR3 sequences, roughly 94% of them singletons. The sequencing input was CD8+ T cells from PBMCs. The receptor set was obtained from a human donor with Susac syndrome.

This chain uses TRBV25-1 with TRBJ2-1; D is unclear. Trimming took 1 base from V and 8 from J, leaving 9 bases between them. The CDR3 consists of 13 residues. Germline CDR1 is MGHDK and CDR2 is SYGVNS. The CDR3 loop reads CASSEFVVHEQFF. CDR3 nucleotide sequence: TGTGCCAGCAGTGAATTTGTAGTCCATGAGCAGTTCTTC.

This clonotype was counted once. This chain links TRBV7-9 with TRBJ2-5, with D perhaps given as TRBD1 or TRBD2 (5 bases each). CDR3 length: 14 amino acids. Germline CDR1 SEHNR, CDR2 FQNEAQ (reference sequence). V was cut by 3 bases and J by 5 bases, with 13 bases left in between. CDR3 in amino acids: CASSFGAPQETQYF. DNA of the CDR3: TGTGCCAGCAGCTTCGGGGCACCCCAGGAGACCCAGTACTTC.

This clonotype appeared once. The chain uses TRBV4-1 and TRBJ1-3; D is unclear. CDR1 and CDR2 (germline): MGHRA, YSYEKL. V lost 1 base and J 3 bases, leaving 7 bases between the germline ends. This CDR3 is built from 14 residues. The CDR3 DNA sequence: TGCGCCAGCAGCCAAGTCGCAGATGGAAACACCATATATTTT. Translation: CASSQVADGNTIYF.

V usage is TRBV27 and J usage is TRBJ2-2; weak D call: TRBD1 (5 bases). Trimming shortened V by 4 bases and J by 5 bases, and 11 bases separated the two germline ends. This CDR3 comprises 14 residues. CDR1 MNHEY and CDR2 SMNVEV come from the germline V gene (reference sequence). In nucleotides, the CDR3 is TGTGCCAGCAGTTGGGGAAAGGGGACCGGGGAGCTGTTTTTT. Amino acid sequence: CASSWGKGTGELFF.

CDR3 protein: CASSRGQTENTEAFF. The CDR3, as DNA: TGTGCCAGCAGTCGCGGACAGACTGAGAACACTGAAGCTTTCTTT. This chain connects TRBV5-4 to TRBJ1-1, with TRBD1 as a possible D gene (6 bases). The CDR3 contains 15 residues. Germline-derived CDR1 and CDR2 are SGHNT and YYREEE (reference sequence). Trimming took 5 bases from V and 1 from J, leaving 15 bases between them.

J is TRBJ2-7 and V is TRBV27; D ambiguous. Between the trimmed V and J ends, which lost 4 bases and 3 bases, there was a span of 10 bases. The CDR3 runs 13 residues. Germline CDR1 is MNHEY and CDR2 is SMNVEV (reference sequence). In nucleotides, the CDR3 is TGTGCCAGCAGTTATGGGCAAAGCTACGAGCAGTACTTC. Translated, it gives CASSYGQSYEQYF.

The chain couples TRBV29-1 to TRBJ2-1; D may be TRBD2 (6 bases). CDR1 is SQVTM and CDR2 is ANQGSEA in the germline V gene. V was shortened by 3 bases and J by 13 bases, with 13 bases between the two germline ends. The CDR3 extends over 11 amino acids. CDR3 residues: CSVDATSVQFF. The CDR3 region has the DNA TGCAGCGTTGATGCGACTAGTGTACAGTTCTTC.

This sequence joins TRBV4-1 and TRBJ2-7, with D unclear. Germline V CDR1 and CDR2: MGHRA, YSYEKL. Trimming cost V 0 bases and J 2 bases, with 5 bases left between them. CDR3 length: 13 residues. CDR3 amino acids: CASSQDLPYEQYF. In DNA form, the CDR3 reads TGCGCCAGCAGCCAAGATCTTCCCTACGAGCAGTACTTC.

The rearrangement joins TRBV5-1 to TRBJ2-7, with 9 bases aligning to TRBD1. The CDR3 sequence is 13 residues long. Germline V lookup: CDR1 SGHRS, CDR2 YFSETQ. With 4 bases clipped from V and 6 bases from J, the junction kept 5 bases outside the gene matches. CDR3 DNA sequence: TGCGCCAGCAGCCACGGGACAGGGTTCGAGCAGTACTTC. Encoded protein: CASSHGTGFEQYF. Looking up the rest from reference TRBV5-1 and TRBJ2-7 gives the full variable domain: KAGVTQTPRYLIKTRGQQVTLSCSPISGHRSVSWYQQTPGQGLQFLFEYFSETQRNKGNFPGRFSGRQFSNSRSEMNVSTLELGDSALYLCASSHGTGFEQYFGPGTRLTVT.

The rearrangement uses TRBV11-2 and TRBJ2-7; TRBD2 is a possible D gene (6 bases). V was clipped by 1 base and J by 1 base, with 11 bases between them. CDR1 SGHAT and CDR2 FQNNGV come from the germline V gene. This CDR3 is built from 15 residues. This CDR3 reads CASSLGGVTSYEQYF. The CDR3 nucleotides read TGTGCCAGCAGCTTAGGGGGGGTTACATCCTACGAGCAGTACTTC.

The chain combines TRBV14 with TRBJ2-7; no firm D call. Looked up from germline, CDR1 is SGHDN and CDR2 is FVKESK. Deletions cut 0 bases from V and 5 bases from J, with 17 bases between. The CDR3 is 16 residues long. The CDR3 region is CASSQDKAVIVDEQYF. The DNA of the CDR3 is TGTGCCAGCAGCCAAGATAAGGCAGTTATTGTCGACGAGCAGTACTTC.

V is TRBV20-1 and J is TRBJ2-1; D gene unclear. This CDR3 contains 15 residues. Germline V gene sequence: CDR1 DFQATT, CDR2 SNEGSKA (reference sequence). V shed 3 bases and J shed 7 bases, with 19 bases lying between them. The CDR3 here is CSASGWPAKPNEQFF. The CDR3 nucleotides read TGCAGTGCTAGTGGGTGGCCAGCCAAACCGAATGAGCAGTTCTTC.

The gene calls are TRBV3-1 and TRBJ2-1; D may be TRBD2 (6 bases). The CDR3 extends over 14 amino acids. V gave up 3 bases and J gave up 8 bases, with 14 bases separating them. Germline V gene sequence: CDR1 LGHDT, CDR2 YNNKEL (reference sequence). In DNA, the CDR3 is TGTGCCAGCAGCCAGAGTCGGAGGGTCGATGAGCAGTTCTTC. This codes for CASSQSRRVDEQFF.

This rearrangement joins TRBV12-3 or TRBV12-4 to TRBJ2-2; 13 nucleotides agree with TRBD2. CDR3 length equals 17 residues. The trim removed 4 bases at V and 3 bases at J, leaving 5 bases unmatched. The CDR3 spells CASSSSTSGRYTGELFF. CDR3 sequence (DNA): TGTGCCAGCAGTTCCTCGACTAGCGGGAGGTACACCGGGGAGCTGTTTTTT.

The chain has TRBV7-6 and TRBJ1-4, with 9 bases aligning to TRBD1. V trimming: 1 base; J trimming: 5 bases; junction bases outside the gene matches: 8. The CDR3 extends over 17 amino acids. Germline assignment: CDR1 SGHVS and CDR2 FNYEAQ. The CDR3 DNA sequence: TGTGCCAGCAGCTTAGACCCGTTGACAGGGGGGAATGAAAAACTGTTTTTT. It encodes CASSLDPLTGGNEKLFF.

The chain combines TRBV9 with TRBJ1-1; a possible D gene is TRBD1 (5 bases). CDR3 length: 14 amino acids. Trimming pared 0 bases from V and 8 bases from J, leaving 14 bases between. Germline V CDR1 and CDR2: SGDLS, YYNGEE. The CDR3 reads CASSVGGRDPEAFF. In DNA form, the CDR3 reads TGTGCCAGCAGCGTAGGGGGCAGGGATCCCGAAGCTTTCTTT.

The chain couples TRBV29-1 to TRBJ2-1; TRBD1 aligns across 9 bases. The CDR3 covers 12 residues. V lost 1 base, J lost 14 bases, and 6 bases stayed unmatched. The germline gives CDR1 SQVTM, CDR2 ANQGSEA. The CDR3 loop is CSVEVLGQGKFF. In DNA form, the CDR3 reads TGCAGCGTTGAAGTACTCGGACAGGGGAAGTTCTTC.

The chain employs TRBV12-3 or TRBV12-4 and TRBJ1-5; D remains unclear. Trimming took 4 bases from V and 1 from J, leaving 8 bases between them. The CDR3 length is 14 residues. CDR3 nucleotides: TGTGCCAGCAGTTCTGGAGACAGCAATCAGCCCCAGCATTTT. This translates into CASSSGDSNQPQHF.

On this clonotype: The junction and the germline gene differ at one end; a read error may be behind it. This sequence joins TRBV2 and TRBJ2-7, with D possibly matching TRBD1 (5 bases). Germline loops: CDR1 SNHLY, CDR2 FYNNEI. The CDR3 runs to 11 residues. The chain's CDR3 is CASGDSYEQYF. The CDR3 DNA reads as TGTGCCAGCGGTGACAGCTACGAGCAGTACTTC.

The V gene is TRBV25-1, the J gene TRBJ2-5, with TRBD1 identical over 10 bases. Germline CDR1 MGHDK, CDR2 SYGVNS. This CDR3 has 13 residues. V lost 8 bases and J lost 5; bases outside the gene matches: 5. The CDR3 reads CASSLTGGETQYF. DNA for the CDR3: TGTGCCAGCTCCCTGACAGGGGGCGAGACCCAGTACTTC.

This rearrangement joins TRBV29-1 to TRBJ1-4; D call uncertain. The V end was cut by 0 bases, the J end by 9 bases, with 11 bases between. The length of the CDR3 is 13 residues. Germline V gene sequence: CDR1 SQVTM, CDR2 ANQGSEA. The DNA for the CDR3 is TGCAGCGTTGAAGATCCGGAAATGAAAAAACTGTTTTTT. Amino acid sequence: CSVEDPEMKKLFF.

The CDR3 DNA reads as TGTGCCAGCAGCCCCCAGGGGGACCAGCCCCAGCATTTT. This gives the protein CASSPQGDQPQHF. The chain recombines TRBV9 with TRBJ1-5, with 7 bases lining up with TRBD1. Germline V CDR1 and CDR2: SGDLS, YYNGEE. V lost 4 bases to trimming and J lost 7 bases; unmatched junction nucleotides: 5. This CDR3 has 13 amino acids.

The chain couples TRBV10-3 to TRBJ1-1; D remains unclear. Germline V gene data show CDR1 as ENHRY and CDR2 as SYGVKD. The V end was cut by 6 bases, the J end by 4 bases, with 6 bases between. The CDR3 length is 11 residues. This chain's CDR3 is CAIRGLTEAFF. CDR3 sequence (DNA): TGTGCCATCAGAGGGCTCACTGAAGCTTTCTTT.

CDR3 protein: CASSFPGDYEQYF. The CDR3 DNA is TGCGCCAGCAGCTTCCCCGGCGACTACGAGCAGTACTTC. V is TRBV5-1 and J is TRBJ2-7; D not resolved. V lost 2 bases and J lost 3, with 9 bases in between. The CDR3 is made up of 13 amino acids. Germline V gives CDR1 SGHRS, CDR2 YFSETQ. The full variable domain, in which reference TRBV5-1 and TRBJ2-7 provide the parts outside the CDR3, is KAGVTQTPRYLIKTRGQQVTLSCSPISGHRSVSWYQQTPGQGLQFLFEYFSETQRNKGNFPGRFSGRQFSNSRSEMNVSTLELGDSALYLCASSFPGDYEQYFGPGTRLTVT.

The chain has TRBV28 and TRBJ2-1; 9 nucleotides agree with TRBD1. CDR3 size: 14 residues. Losses at the gene ends were 6 bases for V and 7 bases for J; bases not matched to a gene: 7. Germline CDR1 reads MDHEN; CDR2 reads SYDVKM. In DNA, the CDR3 is TGTGCCAGCAGGTACAGGGGGCCGGGGAATGAGCAGTTCTTC. Its protein product is CASRYRGPGNEQFF.

The chain employs TRBV11-2 and TRBJ2-1; a weak D match, TRBD2 (5 bases). Trimming cost V 10 bases and J 6 bases, with 28 bases left between them. The germline V gene encodes CDR1 SGHAT and CDR2 FQNNGV. The CDR3 is made up of 17 amino acids. DNA of the CDR3: TGTGCCACCGCCGGGGAGTTAGCCATCCCGTCAGTCAATGAGCAGTTCTTC. This encodes CATAGELAIPSVNEQFF.

This rearrangement joins TRBV5-4 to TRBJ1-1, with D possibly TRBD1 on 6 matching bases. From germline, CDR1 is SGHNT and CDR2 YYREEE (reference sequence). CDR3 length: 15 amino acids. Trimming stripped 2 bases from V and 0 bases from J, with 11 bases between. In nucleotides, the CDR3 is TGTGCCAGCAGCTTTGCACAGGGTATGAACACTGAAGCTTTCTTT. This sequence encodes CASSFAQGMNTEAFF.

The chain recombines TRBV5-1 with TRBJ2-1; 13 positions agree with TRBD2. The CDR3 runs to 18 residues. Germline V lookup: CDR1 SGHRS, CDR2 YFSETQ. V gave up 4 bases and J gave up 4 bases; unmatched junction bases: 11. CDR3: CASSLGTSGIPPYNEQFF. DNA for the CDR3: TGCGCCAGCAGCCTCGGGACTAGCGGGATACCCCCATACAATGAGCAGTTCTTC.

J is TRBJ2-6 and V is TRBV29-1, with D possibly matching TRBD1 (6 bases). There are 12 residues in the CDR3. Trimming left V 5 bases short and J 9 bases short, with 11 bases between. From germline, CDR1 is SQVTM and CDR2 ANQGSEA. The CDR3 loop reads CSVWTDYNVLTF. DNA of the CDR3: TGCAGCGTTTGGACAGATTACAACGTCCTGACTTTC.